This T cell receptor (beta chain) is from a study of cytomegalovirus exposure and HLA in healthy donors. Regarding the study as a whole: It was in a later analysis that TCR association rates were seen to vary by HLA locus, highest for DRB1 and lowest for HLA-C. A missense variant in DCLRE1C was later tied to TCR beta V- and J-gene trimming. The authors listed some 160 TCR beta chains as cytomegalovirus-associated.

CDR3 length: 15 amino acids. V lost 4 bases and J 1 base, leaving 8 bases between the germline ends. The PCR ran on 60 Vbeta and 13 Jbeta primers. Original data processing: Later reanalysis found around 74 million unique TCR beta chains, around 9.9 million of them shared. Only in-frame clones appear in the TCRdb table, and some are missing; sequencing was by immunoSEQ multiplex PCR. The V and J calls and clone size were taken over from that table, and D and trimming were inferred from the DNA. The table lists tens of thousands of clones, with 10% to 15% in the top ten. Notes on this clone: The target antigen is unknown.

This TCR was sampled from a woman aged 55-70 years in good health and CMV-seropositive. The chain is built from TRBV23-1 and TRBJ2-6, with a weak D call TRBD1 (6 bases). TRBV23-1 is an ORF, and what it does is uncertain. What was sequenced was PBMCs. The CDR3 DNA sequence: TGCGCCAGCAGTCCCGGACAGTCTGGGGCCAACGTCCTGACTTTC. Translation: CASSPGQSGANVLTF.